What follows are 20 T cell receptor beta chains derived from one specimen sequenced in a study of blood T cell repertoires in COVID-19 (dated by TCRdb to 2018 to 2020). Library preparation was by the immunoSEQ multiplex PCR assay. Not all clones reach the TCRdb copy of this immuneACCESS table, which keeps in-frame sequences only. Checked studies attribute under half of the gap to unresolved V genes and leave the rest unexplained. Across this sample there are more than 200,000 clones, with roughly 90% seen only once. The top ten clonotypes cover about 2.5% of the sample. Sequences were obtained from peripheral blood. The receptors originated from a woman aged 55-70 years with acute or convalescent COVID-19.

The chain is built from TRBV7-2 and TRBJ2-5; 14 bases line up with TRBD2. The CDR3 contains 16 residues. After removal of 5 bases from V and 5 bases from J, the junction contained 7 bases not matched to a gene. Germline assignment: CDR1 SGHTA and CDR2 FQGNSA. CDR3 bases: TGTGCCAGCAGCAAGGGACTAGCGGGAGCCCGGGAGACCCAGTACTTC. Translation gives CASSKGLAGARETQYF.

A word on this clone: Mismatch with germline at one junction end may stem from a read error. The V gene is TRBV27, the J gene TRBJ1-5, with no clear D. This CDR3 is built from 16 residues. The germline V gene encodes CDR1 MNHEY and CDR2 SMNVEV (reference sequence). The CDR3 DNA sequence: TGTGCCAACAGTTTATCGAGGAGGAGGGCTAATCAGCCCCAGCATTTT. It codes for CANSLSRRRANQPQHF.

The genes are TRBV7-2 and TRBJ1-3; the match to TRBD1 covers 9 bases. Per the germline V gene, CDR1 is SGHTA and CDR2 is FQGNSA. Trimming took 1 base from V and 15 from J; bases not matched to a gene: 10. This CDR3 spans 14 amino acids. CDR3 DNA sequence: TGTGCCAGCAGCTTAGTCCCGGGACAGGGCTTGGAATATTTT. Its protein is CASSLVPGQGLEYF.

The J gene is TRBJ2-3, the V gene TRBV5-1; 10 positions agree with TRBD2. In germline, CDR1 is SGHRS, CDR2 YFSETQ. V lost 2 bases, J lost 4 bases, and 4 bases stayed unmatched. CDR3 length: 15 residues. This chain's CDR3 is CASSFSGGNPDTQYF. In DNA, the CDR3 is TGCGCCAGCAGCTTTAGCGGGGGGAATCCAGATACGCAGTATTTT.

This rearrangement joins TRBV7-2 to TRBJ1-1; 7 bases map to TRBD1. In germline, CDR1 is SGHTA, CDR2 FQGNSA. This CDR3 contains 15 residues. V dropped 1 base and J dropped 2; count of bases not matched to a gene: 4. The CDR3 DNA reads as TGTGCCAGCAGCTTAGAGGGGGCTCGAAACACTGAAGCTTTCTTT. The encoded protein is CASSLEGARNTEAFF.

The chain recombines TRBV5-6 with TRBJ2-7, with D tentatively TRBD1 (6 bases). Per germline, CDR1 SGHDT and CDR2 YYEEEE. V was shortened by 0 bases and J by 2 bases, with 12 bases between the two germline ends. The CDR3 length is 15 residues. The CDR3 nucleotides read TGTGCCAGCAGCTTGGCCGGTCAGGGGCCCTACGAGCAGTACTTC. Its translation: CASSLAGQGPYEQYF.

The rearrangement joins TRBV28 to TRBJ2-3; 8 bases are a match to TRBD2. Per the germline V gene, CDR1 is MDHEN and CDR2 is SYDVKM. After removal of 4 bases from V and 3 bases from J, the junction contained 3 bases not matched to a gene. The CDR3 is 14 residues long. This CDR3 reads CASSSAGATDTQYF. In DNA form, the CDR3 reads TGTGCCAGCAGTTCAGCGGGAGCTACAGATACGCAGTATTTT.

The chain employs TRBV3-1 (or the pseudogene TRBV3-2) and TRBJ1-1; D unresolved. Trimming cost V 4 bases and J 5 bases, with 11 bases left between them. The CDR3 consists of 13 residues. The germline gives CDR1 LGHDT, CDR2 YNNKEL (reference sequence). This CDR3 reads CASSRGGMTEAFF. The DNA of the CDR3 is TGTGCCAGCAGCCGGGGAGGGATGACTGAAGCTTTCTTT.

The chain recombines TRBV9 with TRBJ2-7; D is possibly TRBD2 (7 bases). The CDR3 runs to 14 residues. Trimming took 4 bases from V and 2 from J, leaving 13 bases between them. Germline V gene data show CDR1 as SGDLS and CDR2 as YYNGEE. The CDR3 region is CASSPPGGPYEQYF. The CDR3 DNA reads as TGTGCCAGCAGCCCCCCGGGGGGCCCCTACGAGCAGTACTTC.

This chain joins TRBV2 and TRBJ1-3; D is ambiguous. The CDR3 extends over 14 amino acids. Germline assignment: CDR1 SNHLY and CDR2 FYNNEI. Trimming pared 2 bases from V and 0 bases from J, leaving 5 bases between. The CDR3 loop reads CASSEYSSGNTIYF. The CDR3 bases are TGTGCCAGCAGTGAATACAGCTCTGGAAACACCATATATTTT.

The chain joins TRBV5-1 to TRBJ1-1, with a possible D match to TRBD1 (5 bases). The CDR3 covers 16 residues. CDR1 and CDR2 (germline): SGHRS, YFSETQ. V was cut by 7 bases and J by 0 bases, with 19 bases left in between. The CDR3 DNA is TGCGCCAGCGCTCGGTCTCAGGGCGCCATGAACACTGAAGCTTTCTTT. It yields the protein CASARSQGAMNTEAFF.

The chain uses TRBV10-3 and TRBJ2-3; D remains unclear. V was shortened by 4 bases and J by 6 bases, with 17 bases between the two germline ends. The CDR3 covers 15 residues. Looked up from germline, CDR1 is ENHRY and CDR2 is SYGVKD. For the CDR3, the DNA is TGTGCCATCAGTGGCCCTACCTTGGGCCGGGATACGCAGTATTTT. The encoded protein is CAISGPTLGRDTQYF.

The chain uses TRBV10-2 and TRBJ2-3, with 9 bases fitting TRBD2. V shed 6 bases and J 3 bases; nucleotides not matched to a gene: 10. Germline CDR1 and CDR2: WSHSY and SAAADI. The CDR3 runs 16 residues. CDR3 sequence reads: CASSSGGISSTDTQYF. CDR3 in DNA: TGCGCCAGCAGCAGCGGGGGGATCTCTTCGACAGATACGCAGTATTTT.

The V call is TRBV28, the J call TRBJ1-1; possible D gene TRBD1, 5 bases. Germline CDR1 MDHEN, CDR2 SYDVKM. The V and J ends lost 1 base and 2 bases respectively, with 11 bases between them. The CDR3 totals 15 residues. DNA for the CDR3: TGTGCCAGCAGTTTATCAGGGTCGTCCAACACTGAAGCTTTCTTT. Translating gives CASSLSGSSNTEAFF.

This chain uses TRBV7-3 with TRBJ2-5, with 7 bases fitting TRBD1. Germline trimming cut 1 base from V and 5 bases from J; bases unmatched to any gene: 7. The CDR3 has 15 residues. Germline CDR1 reads SGHTA; CDR2 reads FQGTGA. CDR3 protein: CASSLNQGVMETQYF. The CDR3, as DNA: TGTGCCAGCAGCTTAAATCAGGGGGTCATGGAGACCCAGTACTTC.

The chain links TRBV11-2 to TRBJ2-3; D perhaps matches TRBD2 (6 bases). This CDR3 contains 14 residues. Germline CDR1 SGHAT, CDR2 FQNNGV. The germline V and J ends were trimmed by 7 bases and 0 bases, with 11 bases remaining between them. The CDR3 here is CASMRAGSTDTQYF. The CDR3 coding sequence is TGTGCCAGCATGCGAGCGGGTAGCACAGATACGCAGTATTTT.

The V and J genes are TRBV4-2 and TRBJ2-3; 9 positions agree with TRBD2. Looked up from germline, CDR1 is LGHNA and CDR2 is YNFKEQ. The CDR3 spans 19 residues. Losses at the gene ends were 4 bases for V and 6 bases for J; bases not matched to a gene: 20. CDR3 in DNA: TGTGCCAGCAGCCCACCCGTCTCACTGGCGGGAGGGCCGGATGATACGCAGTATTTT. Translation: CASSPPVSLAGGPDDTQYF.

The chain uses TRBV6-5 and TRBJ1-2; unclear D gene. Trimming removed 6 bases from V and 1 base from J, with 12 bases in between. From germline, CDR1 is MNHEY and CDR2 SVGAGI. The CDR3 length is 14 residues. CDR3 amino acids: CASRNAGYNYGYTF. DNA of the CDR3: TGTGCCAGCAGAAACGCCGGGTATAACTATGGCTACACCTTC.

The V and J genes are TRBV7-9 and TRBJ2-5, with D unresolved. Germline V gives CDR1 SEHNR, CDR2 FQNEAQ (reference sequence). The V end lost 3 bases, the J end lost 0 bases, and 8 bases lay between the germline ends. CDR3 size: 14 residues. For the CDR3, the DNA is TGTGCCAGCAGCTTCTACAGCCACCAAGAGACCCAGTACTTC. This sequence encodes CASSFYSHQETQYF.

The chain carries TRBV12-2 and TRBJ2-7; the table's TRBD2 call for D was not verified on the DNA. TRBV12-2 is a documented pseudogene. The CDR3 is 13 residues long. In DNA, the CDR3 is TGTGCAAGTCCCGGGAGGGGGCTATACGAGCAGTACTTC. Its protein product is CASPGRGLYEQYF.